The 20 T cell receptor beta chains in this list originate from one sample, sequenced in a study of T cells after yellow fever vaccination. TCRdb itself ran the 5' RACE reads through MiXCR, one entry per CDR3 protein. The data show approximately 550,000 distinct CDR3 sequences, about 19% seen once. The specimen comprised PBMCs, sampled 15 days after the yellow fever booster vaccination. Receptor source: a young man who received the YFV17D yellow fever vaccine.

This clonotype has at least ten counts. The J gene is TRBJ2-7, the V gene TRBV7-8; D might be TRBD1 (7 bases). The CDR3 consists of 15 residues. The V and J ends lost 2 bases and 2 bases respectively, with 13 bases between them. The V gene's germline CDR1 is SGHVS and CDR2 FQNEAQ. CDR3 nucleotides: TGTGCCAGCAGCTTACAGGGGGGCGCAACCTACGAGCAGTACTTC. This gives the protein CASSLQGGATYEQYF.

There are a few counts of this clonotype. The DNA of the CDR3 is TGTGCCAGCAGTTACTCCTCAGCGGGAGGAGTGGCAGATACGCAGTATTTT. It yields the protein CASSYSSAGGVADTQYF. This chain connects TRBV6-5 to TRBJ2-3, with 9 positions matching TRBD2. Trimming removed 0 bases from V and 4 bases from J; junction bases left unmatched: 8. The CDR3 length is 17 residues. The germline gives CDR1 MNHEY, CDR2 SVGAGI.

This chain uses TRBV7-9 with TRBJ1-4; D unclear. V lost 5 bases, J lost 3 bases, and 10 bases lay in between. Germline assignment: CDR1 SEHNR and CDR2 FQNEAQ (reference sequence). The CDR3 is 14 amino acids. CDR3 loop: CASSPGRSNEKLFF. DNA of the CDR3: TGTGCCAGCAGCCCCGGTCGGTCTAATGAAAAACTGTTTTTT.

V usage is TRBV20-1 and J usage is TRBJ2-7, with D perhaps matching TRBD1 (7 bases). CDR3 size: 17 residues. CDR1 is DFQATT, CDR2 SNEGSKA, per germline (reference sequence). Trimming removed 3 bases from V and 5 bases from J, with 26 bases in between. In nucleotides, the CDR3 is TGCAGTGCTAGGTTGTGGCATAGGGGGCGCGGGGATAACGAGCAGTACTTC. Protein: CSARLWHRGRGDNEQYF.

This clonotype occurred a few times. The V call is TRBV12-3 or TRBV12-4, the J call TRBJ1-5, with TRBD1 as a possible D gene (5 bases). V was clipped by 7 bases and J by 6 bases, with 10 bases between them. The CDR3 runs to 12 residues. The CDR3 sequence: CASTLGGQPQHF. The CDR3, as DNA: TGTGCCAGCACCTTGGGGGGTCAGCCCCAGCATTTT.

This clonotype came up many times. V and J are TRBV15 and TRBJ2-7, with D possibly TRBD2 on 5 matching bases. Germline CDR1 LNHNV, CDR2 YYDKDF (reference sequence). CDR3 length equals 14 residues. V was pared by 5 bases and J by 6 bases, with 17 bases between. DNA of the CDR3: TGTGCCACCAGCTCCACGGAGGTTCCTGGCGAGCAGTACTTC. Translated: CATSSTEVPGEQYF.

This CDR3 is CASSLWQGRGDGYTF. CDR3 in DNA: TGTGCCAGCAGTTTATGGCAGGGGAGGGGCGATGGCTACACCTTC. The genes are TRBV28 and TRBJ1-2; D may be TRBD1 (6 bases). Germline V gene lookup returns CDR1 MDHEN and CDR2 SYDVKM. V shed 0 bases and J shed 6 bases, with 14 bases lying between them. The CDR3 runs to 15 residues.

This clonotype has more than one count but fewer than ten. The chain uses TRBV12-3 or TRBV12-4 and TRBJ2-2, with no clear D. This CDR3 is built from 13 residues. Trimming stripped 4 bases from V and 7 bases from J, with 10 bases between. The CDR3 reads CASSYGPNGELFF. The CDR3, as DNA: TGTGCCAGCAGTTACGGACCAAACGGGGAGCTGTTTTTT.

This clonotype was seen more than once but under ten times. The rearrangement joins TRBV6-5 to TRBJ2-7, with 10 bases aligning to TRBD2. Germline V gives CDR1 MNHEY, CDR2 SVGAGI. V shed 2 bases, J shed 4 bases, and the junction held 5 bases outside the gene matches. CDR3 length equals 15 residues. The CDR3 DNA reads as TGTGCCAGCAGTTACAGCCTAGCGGGAGCATACGAGCAGTACTTC. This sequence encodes CASSYSLAGAYEQYF.

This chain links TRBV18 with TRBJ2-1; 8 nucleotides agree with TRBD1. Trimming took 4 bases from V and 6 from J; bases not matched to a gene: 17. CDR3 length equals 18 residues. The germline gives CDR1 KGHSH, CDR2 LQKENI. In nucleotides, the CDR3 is TGTGCCAGCTCACTGCTCGACGCCGGGACAGGACTGGTCAATGAGCAGTTCTTC. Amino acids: CASSLLDAGTGLVNEQFF.

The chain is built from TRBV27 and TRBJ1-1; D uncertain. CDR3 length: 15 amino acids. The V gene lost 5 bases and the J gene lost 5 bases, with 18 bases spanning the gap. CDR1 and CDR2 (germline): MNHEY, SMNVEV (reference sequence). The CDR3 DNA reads TGTGCCAGCAGTCTCGCGGACGGAACCGTTACTGAAGCTTTCTTT. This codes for CASSLADGTVTEAFF.

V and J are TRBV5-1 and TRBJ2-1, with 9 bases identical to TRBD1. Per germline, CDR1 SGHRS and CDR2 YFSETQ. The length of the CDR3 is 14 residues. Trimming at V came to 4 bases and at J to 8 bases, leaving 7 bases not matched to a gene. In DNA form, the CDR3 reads TGCGCCAGCAGCCTGCGGGACAGGGTCCATGAGCAGTTCTTC. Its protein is CASSLRDRVHEQFF.

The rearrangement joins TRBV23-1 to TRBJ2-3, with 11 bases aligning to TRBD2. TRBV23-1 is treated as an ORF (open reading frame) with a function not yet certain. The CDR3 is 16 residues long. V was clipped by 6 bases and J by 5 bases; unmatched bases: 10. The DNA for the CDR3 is TGCGCCAGCAGATTAGCGGGAGGGCAGACTAAAGATACGCAGTATTTT. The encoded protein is CASRLAGGQTKDTQYF.

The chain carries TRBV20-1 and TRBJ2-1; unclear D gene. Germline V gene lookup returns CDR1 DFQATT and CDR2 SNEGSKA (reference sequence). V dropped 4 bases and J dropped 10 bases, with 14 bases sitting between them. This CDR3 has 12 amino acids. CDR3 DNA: TGCAGTGCTACCCCGGGTGGGAAAGAGCAGTTCTTC. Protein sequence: CSATPGGKEQFF.

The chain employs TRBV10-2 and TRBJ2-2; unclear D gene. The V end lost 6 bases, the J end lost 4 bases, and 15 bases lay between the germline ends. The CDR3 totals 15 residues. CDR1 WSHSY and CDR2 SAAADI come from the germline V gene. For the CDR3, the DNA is TGCGCCAGCAGGGCCGGAGCTCGAGGCACCGGGGAGCTGTTTTTT. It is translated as CASRAGARGTGELFF.

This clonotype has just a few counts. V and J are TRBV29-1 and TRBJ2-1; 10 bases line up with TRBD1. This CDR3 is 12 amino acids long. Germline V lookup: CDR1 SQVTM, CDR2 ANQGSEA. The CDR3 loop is CRAGTGVNEQFF. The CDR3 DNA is TGCAGAGCCGGGACAGGGGTGAATGAGCAGTTCTTC.

CDR3 sequence reads: CATDSPSGRTDTQYF. The CDR3 nucleotides are TGTGCCACAGATTCGCCTAGCGGGAGGACAGATACGCAGTATTTT. The chain employs TRBV24-1 and TRBJ2-3; TRBD2 agrees at 11 bases. Germline V gene lookup returns CDR1 KGHDR and CDR2 SFDVKD. This CDR3 is built from 15 residues. V dropped 10 bases and J dropped 3; count of bases not matched to a gene: 8.

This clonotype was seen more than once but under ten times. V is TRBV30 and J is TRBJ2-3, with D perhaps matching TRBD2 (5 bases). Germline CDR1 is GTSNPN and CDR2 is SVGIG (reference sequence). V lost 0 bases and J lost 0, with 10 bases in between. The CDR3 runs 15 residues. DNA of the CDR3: TGTGCCTGGAGTGTAGAAGCGGCTAGCACAGATACGCAGTATTTT. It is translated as CAWSVEAASTDTQYF.

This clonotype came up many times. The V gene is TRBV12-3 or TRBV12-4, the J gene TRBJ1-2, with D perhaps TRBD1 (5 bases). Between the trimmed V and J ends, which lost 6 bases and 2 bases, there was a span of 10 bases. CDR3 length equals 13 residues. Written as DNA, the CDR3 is TGTGCCAGCAGCCGGGACCGAAACTATGGCTACACCTTC. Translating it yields CASSRDRNYGYTF.

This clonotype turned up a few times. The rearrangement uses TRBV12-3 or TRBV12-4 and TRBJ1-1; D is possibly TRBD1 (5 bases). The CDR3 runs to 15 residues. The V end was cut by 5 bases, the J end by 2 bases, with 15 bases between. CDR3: CASSPLWRGNTEAFF. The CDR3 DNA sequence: TGTGCCAGCAGTCCTTTGTGGAGGGGAAACACTGAAGCTTTCTTT.